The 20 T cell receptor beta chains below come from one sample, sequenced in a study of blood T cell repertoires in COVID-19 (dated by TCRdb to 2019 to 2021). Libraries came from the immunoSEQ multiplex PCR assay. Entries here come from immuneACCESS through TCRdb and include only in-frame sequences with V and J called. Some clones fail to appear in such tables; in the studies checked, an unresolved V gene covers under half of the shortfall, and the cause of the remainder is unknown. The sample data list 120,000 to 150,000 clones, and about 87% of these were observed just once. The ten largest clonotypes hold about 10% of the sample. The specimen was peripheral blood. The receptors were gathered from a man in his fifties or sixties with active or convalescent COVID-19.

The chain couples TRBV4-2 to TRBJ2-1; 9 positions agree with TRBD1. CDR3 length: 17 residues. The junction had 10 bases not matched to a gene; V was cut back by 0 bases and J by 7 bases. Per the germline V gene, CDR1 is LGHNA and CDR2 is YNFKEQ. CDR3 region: CASSQETTGGYGNEQFF. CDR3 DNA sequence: TGTGCCAGCAGCCAAGAGACAACAGGGGGCTACGGGAATGAGCAGTTCTTC.

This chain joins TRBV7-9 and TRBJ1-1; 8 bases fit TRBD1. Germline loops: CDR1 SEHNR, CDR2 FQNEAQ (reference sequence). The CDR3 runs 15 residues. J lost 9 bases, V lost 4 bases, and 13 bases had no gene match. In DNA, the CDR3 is TGTGCCAGCAGCTCCCCGGACAGGGAAAGTAGTCAAGCTTTCTTT. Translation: CASSSPDRESSQAFF.

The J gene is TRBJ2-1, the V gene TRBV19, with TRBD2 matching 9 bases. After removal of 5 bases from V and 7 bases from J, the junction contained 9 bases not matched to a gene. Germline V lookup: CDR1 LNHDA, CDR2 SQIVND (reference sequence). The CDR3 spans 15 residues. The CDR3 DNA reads TGTGCCAGTAGTCAAACCGGGACTAGCTGGAATGAGCAGTTCTTC. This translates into CASSQTGTSWNEQFF.

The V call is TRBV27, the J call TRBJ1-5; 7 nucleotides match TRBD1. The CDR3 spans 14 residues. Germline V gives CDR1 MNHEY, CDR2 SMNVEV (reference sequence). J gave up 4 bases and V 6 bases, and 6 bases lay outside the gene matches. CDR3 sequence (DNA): TGTGCCAGCAGGCCGACAGGGCGTAATCAGCCCCAGCATTTT. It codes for CASRPTGRNQPQHF.

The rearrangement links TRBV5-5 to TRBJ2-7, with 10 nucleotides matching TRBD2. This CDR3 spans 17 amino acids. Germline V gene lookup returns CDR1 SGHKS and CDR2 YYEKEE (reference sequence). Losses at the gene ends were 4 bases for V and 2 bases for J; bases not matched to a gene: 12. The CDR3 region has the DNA TGTGCCAGCAGCGATCCCCGCCTAGCGGGAGAGACCTACGAGCAGTACTTC. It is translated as CASSDPRLAGETYEQYF.

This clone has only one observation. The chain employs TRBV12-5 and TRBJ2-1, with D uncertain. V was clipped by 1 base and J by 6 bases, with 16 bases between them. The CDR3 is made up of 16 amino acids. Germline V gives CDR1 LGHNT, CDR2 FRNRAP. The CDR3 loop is CASGLDALNGLNEQFF. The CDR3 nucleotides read TGTGCTAGTGGTTTGGACGCTTTGAATGGCCTCAATGAGCAGTTCTTC.

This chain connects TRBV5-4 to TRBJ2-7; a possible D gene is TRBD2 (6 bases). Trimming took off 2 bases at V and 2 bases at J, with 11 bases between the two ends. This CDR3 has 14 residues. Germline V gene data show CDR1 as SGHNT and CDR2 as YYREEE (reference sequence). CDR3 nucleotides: TGTGCCAGCAGCTTTAGCGGAGGGGCCTACGAGCAGTACTTC. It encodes CASSFSGGAYEQYF.

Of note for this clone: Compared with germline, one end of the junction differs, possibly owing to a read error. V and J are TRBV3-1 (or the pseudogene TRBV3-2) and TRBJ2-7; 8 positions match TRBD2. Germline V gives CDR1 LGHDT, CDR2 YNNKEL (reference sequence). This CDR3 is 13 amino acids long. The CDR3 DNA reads TGTGCCAGCAGCCAAGATCACGGGAGGGAGTGGAACTTC. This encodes CASSQDHGREWNF.

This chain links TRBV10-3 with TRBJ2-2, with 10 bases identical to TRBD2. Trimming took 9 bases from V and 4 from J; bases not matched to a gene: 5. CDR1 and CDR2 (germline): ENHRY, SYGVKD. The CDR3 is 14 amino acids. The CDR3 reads CAMSTSGATGELFF. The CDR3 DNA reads TGTGCCATGTCCACTAGCGGGGCCACCGGGGAGCTGTTTTTT.

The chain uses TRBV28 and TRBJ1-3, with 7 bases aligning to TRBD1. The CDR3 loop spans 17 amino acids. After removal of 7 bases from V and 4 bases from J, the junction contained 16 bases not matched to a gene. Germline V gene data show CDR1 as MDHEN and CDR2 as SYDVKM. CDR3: CASKVPPAQGGGNTIYF. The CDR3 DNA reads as TGTGCCAGCAAAGTCCCGCCCGCTCAGGGGGGAGGAAACACCATATATTTT.

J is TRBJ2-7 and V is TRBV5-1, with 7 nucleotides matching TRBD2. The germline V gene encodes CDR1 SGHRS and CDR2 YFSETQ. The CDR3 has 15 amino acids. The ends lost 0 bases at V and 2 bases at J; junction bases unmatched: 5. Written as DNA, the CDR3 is TGCGCCAGCAGCTTGGATGCTAGCGGACCCTACGAGCAGTACTTC. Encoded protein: CASSLDASGPYEQYF.

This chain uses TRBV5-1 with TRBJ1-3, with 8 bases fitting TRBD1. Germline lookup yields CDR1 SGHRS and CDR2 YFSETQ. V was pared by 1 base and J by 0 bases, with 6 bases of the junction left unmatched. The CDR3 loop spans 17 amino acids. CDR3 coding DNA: TGCGCCAGCAGCTTGTACGGACAGGGATCCTCTGGAAACACCATATATTTT. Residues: CASSLYGQGSSGNTIYF.

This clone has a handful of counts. This CDR3 reads CASSPGLGSTGELFF. Here the CDR3 DNA reads TGTGCCAGCTCACCGGGCCTTGGGAGCACCGGGGAGCTGTTTTTT. The chain employs TRBV18 and TRBJ2-2; possible D gene TRBD2, 5 bases. This CDR3 has 15 amino acids. V was cut by 3 bases and J by 4 bases, with 12 bases left in between. Germline assignment: CDR1 KGHSH and CDR2 LQKENI.

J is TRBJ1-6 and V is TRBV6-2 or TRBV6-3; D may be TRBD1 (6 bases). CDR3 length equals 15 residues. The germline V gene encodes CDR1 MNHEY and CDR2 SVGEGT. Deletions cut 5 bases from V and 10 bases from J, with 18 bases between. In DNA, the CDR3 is TGTGCCAGCAGTACAGGGTTCGGGCTCGGATCACCCCTCCACTTT. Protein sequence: CASSTGFGLGSPLHF.

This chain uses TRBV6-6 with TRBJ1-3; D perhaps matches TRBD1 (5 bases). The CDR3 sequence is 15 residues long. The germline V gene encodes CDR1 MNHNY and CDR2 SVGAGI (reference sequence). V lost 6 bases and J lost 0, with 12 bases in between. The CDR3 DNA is TGTGCCAGCAGCTCCGGACAATACTCTGGAAACACCATATATTTT. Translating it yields CASSSGQYSGNTIYF.

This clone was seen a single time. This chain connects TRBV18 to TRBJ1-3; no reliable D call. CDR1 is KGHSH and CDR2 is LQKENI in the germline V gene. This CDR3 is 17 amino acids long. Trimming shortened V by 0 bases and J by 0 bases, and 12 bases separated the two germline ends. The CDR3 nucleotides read TGTGCCAGCTCACCACCGGGCCAGCTAATCTCTGGAAACACCATATATTTT. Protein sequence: CASSPPGQLISGNTIYF.

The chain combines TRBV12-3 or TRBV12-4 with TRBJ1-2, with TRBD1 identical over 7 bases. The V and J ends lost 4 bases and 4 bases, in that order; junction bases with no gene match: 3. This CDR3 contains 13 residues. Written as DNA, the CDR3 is TGTGCCAGCAGTTCTACAGGGGCCTATGGCTACACCTTC. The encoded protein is CASSSTGAYGYTF.

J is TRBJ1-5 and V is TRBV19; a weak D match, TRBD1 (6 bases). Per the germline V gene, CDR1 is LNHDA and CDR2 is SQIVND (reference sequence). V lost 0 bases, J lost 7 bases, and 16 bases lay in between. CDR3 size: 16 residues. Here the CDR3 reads CASSIEETGSGQPQHF. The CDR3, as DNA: TGTGCCAGTAGTATAGAGGAGACAGGCTCCGGGCAGCCCCAGCATTTT.

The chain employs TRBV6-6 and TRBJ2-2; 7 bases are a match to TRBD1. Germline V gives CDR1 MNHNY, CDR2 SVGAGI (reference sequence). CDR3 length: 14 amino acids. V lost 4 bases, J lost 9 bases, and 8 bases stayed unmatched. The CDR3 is CASSLDRARRELFF. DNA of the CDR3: TGTGCCAGCAGTTTAGACAGGGCTCGACGGGAGCTGTTTTTT.

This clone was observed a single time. The CDR3 loop reads CASSPSGSTDTQYF. DNA for the CDR3: TGTGCCAGCAGTCCTAGCGGGAGCACAGATACGCAGTATTTT. The chain carries TRBV4-2 and TRBJ2-3; TRBD2 matches 8 bases. V trimming: 6 bases; J trimming: 0 bases; junction bases outside the gene matches: 2. CDR3 length: 14 amino acids. The V gene's germline CDR1 is LGHNA and CDR2 YNFKEQ.